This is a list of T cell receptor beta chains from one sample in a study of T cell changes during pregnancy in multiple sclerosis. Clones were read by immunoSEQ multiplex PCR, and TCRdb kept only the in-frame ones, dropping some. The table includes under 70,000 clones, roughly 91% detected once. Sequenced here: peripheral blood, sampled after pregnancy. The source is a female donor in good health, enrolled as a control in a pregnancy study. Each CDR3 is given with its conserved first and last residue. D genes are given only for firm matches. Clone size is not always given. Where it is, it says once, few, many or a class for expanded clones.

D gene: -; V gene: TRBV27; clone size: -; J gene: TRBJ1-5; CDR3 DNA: TGTGCCAGCAGTTGGACAGTAACCAATCAGCCCCAGCATTTT; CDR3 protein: CASSWTVTNQPQHF
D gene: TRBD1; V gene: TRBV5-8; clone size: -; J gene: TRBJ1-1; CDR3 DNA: TGTGCCAGCAGCCTACAGGGGGCCGCTGAAGCTTTCTTT; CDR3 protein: CASSLQGAAEAFF
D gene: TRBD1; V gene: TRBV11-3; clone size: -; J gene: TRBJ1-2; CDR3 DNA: TGTGCCAGCAGCTTAACAGGGGGAAACTATGGCTACACCTTC; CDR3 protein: CASSLTGGNYGYTF
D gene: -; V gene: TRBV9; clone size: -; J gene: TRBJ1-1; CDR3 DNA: TGTGCCAGCAGCGACAGGGAGACTGAAGCTTTCTTT; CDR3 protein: CASSDRETEAFF
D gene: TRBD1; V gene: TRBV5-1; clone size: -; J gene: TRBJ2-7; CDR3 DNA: TGCGCCAGCAGCCCTACAGGGGATTCCTACGAGCAGTACTTC; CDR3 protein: CASSPTGDSYEQYF
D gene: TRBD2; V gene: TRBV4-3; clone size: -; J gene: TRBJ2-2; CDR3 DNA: TGCGCCAGCAGCCAAGATACGGTTAGCGGGGGGGCCAACGGGGAGCTGTTTTTT; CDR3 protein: CASSQDTVSGGANGELFF
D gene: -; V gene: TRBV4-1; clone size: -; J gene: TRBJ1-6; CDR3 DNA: TGCGCCAGCAGCCCCCAGGCCGGGATAGTAAAGTCACCCCTCCACTTT; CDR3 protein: CASSPQAGIVKSPLHF
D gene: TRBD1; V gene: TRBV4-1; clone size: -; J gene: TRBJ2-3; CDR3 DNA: TGCGCCAGCAGCCAAGGCTTGGTAACAAGGGGGCCAGATACGCAGTATTTT; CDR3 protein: CASSQGLVTRGPDTQYF
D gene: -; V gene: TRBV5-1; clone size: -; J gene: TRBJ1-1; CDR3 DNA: TGCGCCAGCAGCCCCACCGTGAGGGACATGAACACTGAAGCTTTCTTT; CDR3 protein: CASSPTVRDMNTEAFF
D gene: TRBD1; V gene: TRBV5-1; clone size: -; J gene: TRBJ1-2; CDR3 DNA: TGCGCCAGCAGCTCAGGAGGCCGACAGGGTCATTATGGCTACACCTTC; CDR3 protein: CASSSGGRQGHYGYTF
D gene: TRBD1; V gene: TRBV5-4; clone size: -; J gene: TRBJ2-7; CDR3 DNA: TGTGCCAGCAGCTACAGGGGGCCTCACGAGCAGTACTTC; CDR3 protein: CASSYRGPHEQYF
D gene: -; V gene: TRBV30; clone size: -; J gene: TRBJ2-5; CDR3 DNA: TGTGCCTGGAGTCAGGGGTCCCAAGAGACCCAGTACTTC; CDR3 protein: CAWSQGSQETQYF
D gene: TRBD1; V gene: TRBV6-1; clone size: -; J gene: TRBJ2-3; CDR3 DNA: TGTGCCAGCAGTGGGATGACGAGACAGGGAAGGTTAGGGGACACAGATACGCAGTATTTT; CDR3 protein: CASSGMTRQGRLGDTDTQYF
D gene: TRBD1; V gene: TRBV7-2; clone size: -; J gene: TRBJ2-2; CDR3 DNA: TGTGCCAGCAGCTTGGGGGACAGGGAGAACGGGGAGCTGTTTTTT; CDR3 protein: CASSLGDRENGELFF
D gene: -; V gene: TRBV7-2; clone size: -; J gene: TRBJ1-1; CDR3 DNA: TGTGCCAGCAGCCTCCGACAGCTTATGAACACTGAAGCTTTCTTT; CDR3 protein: CASSLRQLMNTEAFF
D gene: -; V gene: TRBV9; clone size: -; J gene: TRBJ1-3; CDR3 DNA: TGTGCCAGCAGCCCAGACCCGGGTGGTGGAAACACCATATATTTT; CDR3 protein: CASSPDPGGGNTIYF
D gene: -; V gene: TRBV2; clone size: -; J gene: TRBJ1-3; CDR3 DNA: TGTGCCAGCAGCGGTATCAGGGAGGCTGGAAACACCATATATTTT; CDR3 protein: CASSGIREAGNTIYF
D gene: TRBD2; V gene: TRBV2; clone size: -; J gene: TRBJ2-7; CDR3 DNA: TGTGCCAGCAGTGAACGGGAGGGGCCCTACGAGCAGTACTTC; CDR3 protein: CASSEREGPYEQYF
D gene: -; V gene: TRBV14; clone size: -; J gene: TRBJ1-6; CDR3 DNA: TGTGCCAGCAGCCAGTTTCCCTCTAGTTATTCACCCCTCCACTTT; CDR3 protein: CASSQFPSSYSPLHF
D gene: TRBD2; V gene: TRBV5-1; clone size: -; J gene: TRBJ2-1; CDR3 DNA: TGCGCCAGCAGCACCGTCGCGGGGGGGCGCTACAATGAGCAGTTCTTC; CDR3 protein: CASSTVAGGRYNEQFF
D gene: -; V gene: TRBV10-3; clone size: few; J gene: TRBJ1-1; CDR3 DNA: TGTGCCATCGCTGGACAACGGGACACTGAAGCTTTCTTT; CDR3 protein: CAIAGQRDTEAFF
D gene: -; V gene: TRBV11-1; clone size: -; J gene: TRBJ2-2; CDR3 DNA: TGTGCCAGCAGCTTGGGACAAAGCGAGACCGGGGAGCTGTTTTTT; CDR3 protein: CASSLGQSETGELFF
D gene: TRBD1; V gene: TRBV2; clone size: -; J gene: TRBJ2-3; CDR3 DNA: TGTGCCAGCAGCTGGACAGGGGGCGAGGCAGATACGCAGTATTTT; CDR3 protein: CASSWTGGEADTQYF
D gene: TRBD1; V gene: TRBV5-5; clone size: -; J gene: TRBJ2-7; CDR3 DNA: TGTGCCAGCAGCGGTGGACAGGGATCCTACGAGCAGTACTTC; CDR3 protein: CASSGGQGSYEQYF
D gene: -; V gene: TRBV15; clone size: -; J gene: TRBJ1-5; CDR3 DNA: TGTGCCACCAGCCCGTTAAATCAGCCCCAGCATTTT; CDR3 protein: CATSPLNQPQHF
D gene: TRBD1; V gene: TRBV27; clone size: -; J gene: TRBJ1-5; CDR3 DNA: TGTGCCAGCGGGGACAGGGAGGGGCAGCCCCAGCATTTT; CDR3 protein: CASGDREGQPQHF
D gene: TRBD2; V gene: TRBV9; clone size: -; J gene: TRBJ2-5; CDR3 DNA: TGTGCCAGCAGCTCAATGACTAGCGGGGGTTTGGAGACCCAGTACTTC; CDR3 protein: CASSSMTSGGLETQYF
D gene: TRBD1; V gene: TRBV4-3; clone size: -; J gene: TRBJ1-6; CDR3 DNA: TGCGCCAGCAGCCAGGACCCTAAGACAGGGGACTATAATTCACCCCTCCACTTT; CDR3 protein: CASSQDPKTGDYNSPLHF
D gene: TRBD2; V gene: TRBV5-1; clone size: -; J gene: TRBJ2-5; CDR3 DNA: TGCGCCAGCAGCGTCCGGACTAGCGGAGAGACCCAGTACTTC; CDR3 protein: CASSVRTSGETQYF
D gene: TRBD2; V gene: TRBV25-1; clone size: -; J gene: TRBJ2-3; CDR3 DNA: TGTGCCAGCTCGACCGGGACTACTCCCACAGATACGCAGTATTTT; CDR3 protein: CASSTGTTPTDTQYF
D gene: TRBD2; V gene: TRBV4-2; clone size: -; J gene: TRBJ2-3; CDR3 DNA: TGTGCCAGCAGCCTGGGACTAGCTTCAGATACGCAGTATTTT; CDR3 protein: CASSLGLASDTQYF
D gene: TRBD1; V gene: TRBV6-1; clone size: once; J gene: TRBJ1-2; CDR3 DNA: TGTGCCAGCAGTGAACAGGGGGTAGGCGGCTACACCTTC; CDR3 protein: CASSEQGVGGYTF
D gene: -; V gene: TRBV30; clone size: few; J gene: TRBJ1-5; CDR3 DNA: TGTGCCTGTCAATGGGGAGGGGGTCAGCCCCAGCATTTT; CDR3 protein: CACQWGGGQPQHF